The 16 T cell receptor beta chains presented below share a single source sample, sequenced in a study of cytomegalovirus exposure and HLA in healthy donors. PCR involved 60 Vbeta and 13 Jbeta primers. Method: immunoSEQ multiplex PCR; TCRdb's copy keeps in-frame clones and lacks some. This table lists 95,000 to 110,000 clones. The sequencing input was PBMCs. These receptors were collected from a middle-aged man in good health and CMV-seronegative.

This chain joins TRBV15 and TRBJ1-5, with 7 bases lining up with TRBD1. V dropped 8 bases and J dropped 8; count of bases not matched to a gene: 9. The CDR3 covers 13 residues. Germline-derived CDR1 and CDR2 are LNHNV and YYDKDF (reference sequence). CDR3 residues: CATGRQGREPQHF. The CDR3 coding sequence is TGTGCCACCGGGAGACAGGGCAGAGAGCCCCAGCATTTT.

This sequence joins TRBV27 and TRBJ2-7; 8 bases line up with TRBD1. V was pared by 5 bases and J by 0 bases, with 9 bases of the junction left unmatched. Germline CDR1 is MNHEY and CDR2 is SMNVEV (reference sequence). The CDR3 extends over 16 amino acids. CDR3 DNA sequence: TGTGCCAGCAGTGCCAGAATGGGACAGGTCTCCTACGAGCAGTACTTC. It is translated as CASSARMGQVSYEQYF.

The rearrangement links TRBV30 to TRBJ1-2, with unresolved D. The germline CDR1 and CDR2 sequences are GTSNPN and SVGIG (reference sequence). The germline V and J ends were trimmed by 1 base and 2 bases, with 11 bases remaining between them. This CDR3 is 14 amino acids long. The DNA of the CDR3 is TGTGCCTGGAGTGGACTACTTTCAAACTATGGCTACACCTTC. It yields the protein CAWSGLLSNYGYTF.

The genes are TRBV30 and TRBJ1-2, with 8 bases fitting TRBD1. This CDR3 is built from 15 residues. Germline loops: CDR1 GTSNPN, CDR2 SVGIG (reference sequence). Germline trimming cut 4 bases from V and 4 bases from J; bases unmatched to any gene: 11. CDR3 sequence reads: CAWNKGTGGIYGYTF. In DNA form, the CDR3 reads TGTGCCTGGAATAAGGGAACAGGGGGTATCTATGGCTACACCTTC.

This chain links TRBV10-3 with TRBJ2-3; 8 nucleotides match TRBD1. CDR1 and CDR2 from the germline V gene are ENHRY and SYGVKD. Losses at the gene ends were 6 bases for V and 0 bases for J; bases not matched to a gene: 11. The CDR3 extends over 17 amino acids. The CDR3 bases are TGTGCCATCAGACCCGACAGGGGCCCGAGTAGCACAGATACGCAGTATTTT. Translation gives CAIRPDRGPSSTDTQYF.

V gene TRBV10-3 combines with J gene TRBJ1-1; TRBD1 is a possible D gene (6 bases). Trimming pared 5 bases from V and 3 bases from J, leaving 16 bases between. The CDR3 covers 15 residues. Germline V lookup: CDR1 ENHRY, CDR2 SYGVKD. The CDR3 is CAISPKAGAYTEAFF. CDR3 nucleotides: TGTGCCATCAGTCCCAAGGCAGGGGCGTACACTGAAGCTTTCTTT.

The chain links TRBV7-9 to TRBJ2-1; the match to TRBD2 covers 9 bases. The CDR3 covers 13 residues. V lost 4 bases and J lost 7; bases outside the gene matches: 2. Germline lookup yields CDR1 SEHNR and CDR2 FQNEAQ (reference sequence). The CDR3 DNA is TGTGCCAGCAGCTGGGCGGGAGGGAATGAGCAGTTCTTC. This translates into CASSWAGGNEQFF.

The chain is built from TRBV7-2 and TRBJ1-2; 7 bases agree with TRBD1. The CDR3 is 13 amino acids. The V and J ends lost 5 bases and 8 bases, in that order; junction bases with no gene match: 8. Germline CDR1 reads SGHTA; CDR2 reads FQGNSA. The CDR3 spells CASSTYRGLGYTF. The CDR3 region has the DNA TGTGCCAGCAGCACTTACAGGGGCTTAGGCTACACCTTC.

V usage is TRBV10-3 and J usage is TRBJ2-7; tentative D call: TRBD1 (5 bases). The CDR3 contains 13 residues. V shed 6 bases and J shed 5 bases, with 14 bases lying between them. The germline V gene has CDR1 ENHRY and CDR2 SYGVKD. The DNA of the CDR3 is TGTGCCATCAGGACGGACACGAGCGACGAGCAGTACTTC. It codes for CAIRTDTSDEQYF.

The chain has TRBV18 and TRBJ2-3, with 7 bases identical to TRBD2. The V segment lost 3 bases and the J segment 0 bases; nucleotides outside the gene matches: 3. The germline V gene has CDR1 KGHSH and CDR2 LQKENI. The CDR3 has 15 amino acids. This CDR3 reads CASSPSTSSTDTQYF. In DNA, the CDR3 is TGTGCCAGCTCACCCTCGACTAGCAGCACAGATACGCAGTATTTT.

The J gene is TRBJ2-1, the V gene TRBV19, with 9 bases lining up with TRBD2. The CDR3 has 15 residues. CDR1 is LNHDA, CDR2 SQIVND, per germline (reference sequence). With 9 bases clipped from V and 2 bases from J, the junction kept 8 bases outside the gene matches. This chain's CDR3 is CASEVAGVTYNEQFF. The CDR3 DNA reads as TGTGCCAGCGAAGTAGCGGGAGTAACCTACAATGAGCAGTTCTTC. The variable domain in full, with the rest retrieved from reference TRBV19 and TRBJ2-1, is DGGITQSPKYLFRKEGQNVTLSCEQNLNHDAMYWYRQDPGQGLRLIYYSQIVNDFQKGDIAEGYSVSREKKESFPLTVTSAQKNPTAFYLCASEVAGVTYNEQFFGPGTRLTVL.

This chain joins TRBV10-1 and TRBJ2-7, with TRBD1 matching over 9 bases. The CDR3 sequence is 14 residues long. Unmatched junction bases numbered 4, after V lost 6 bases and J lost 1 base. CDR1 WNHNN and CDR2 SYGVQD come from the germline V gene (reference sequence). CDR3 region: CASRAGQGSYEQYF. In DNA, the CDR3 is TGCGCCAGCAGGGCGGGACAGGGATCCTACGAGCAGTACTTC.

V gene TRBV6-5 combines with J gene TRBJ2-7, with TRBD1 as a possible D gene (5 bases). CDR3 length equals 15 residues. V was pared by 3 bases and J by 2 bases, with 14 bases between. Germline V gene data show CDR1 as MNHEY and CDR2 as SVGAGI. CDR3 amino acids: CASSYAQGQTYEQYF. CDR3 sequence (DNA): TGTGCCAGCAGTTATGCGCAGGGCCAGACCTACGAGCAGTACTTC.

The chain has TRBV7-9 and TRBJ1-4; 10 bases align to TRBD1. The CDR3 sequence is 16 residues long. Trimming at V came to 1 base and at J to 7 bases, leaving 6 bases not matched to a gene. Germline V gene sequence: CDR1 SEHNR, CDR2 FQNEAQ (reference sequence). Here the CDR3 DNA reads TGTGCCAGCAGCTTAGGACAGGGGGCTGGACTTGAAAAACTGTTTTTT. Translated: CASSLGQGAGLEKLFF.

The chain combines TRBV11-2 with TRBJ1-1; 9 nucleotides agree with TRBD1. The CDR3 runs to 15 residues. The J segment lost 4 bases and the V segment lost 3 bases, leaving 6 bases of the junction unmatched. Germline V lookup: CDR1 SGHAT, CDR2 FQNNGV. The CDR3 region has the DNA TGTGCCAGCAGCTTCAAAACGGGACAGGGCACTGAAGCTTTCTTT. Amino acid sequence: CASSFKTGQGTEAFF.

The chain links TRBV11-2 to TRBJ2-1; TRBD2 matches 8 bases. V lost 1 base and J lost 7; bases outside the gene matches: 3. From germline, CDR1 is SGHAT and CDR2 FQNNGV. This CDR3 comprises 14 residues. CDR3 in DNA: TGTGCCAGCAGCTTAGCGGGAGGGCCTAATGAGCAGTTCTTC. Translated: CASSLAGGPNEQFF.